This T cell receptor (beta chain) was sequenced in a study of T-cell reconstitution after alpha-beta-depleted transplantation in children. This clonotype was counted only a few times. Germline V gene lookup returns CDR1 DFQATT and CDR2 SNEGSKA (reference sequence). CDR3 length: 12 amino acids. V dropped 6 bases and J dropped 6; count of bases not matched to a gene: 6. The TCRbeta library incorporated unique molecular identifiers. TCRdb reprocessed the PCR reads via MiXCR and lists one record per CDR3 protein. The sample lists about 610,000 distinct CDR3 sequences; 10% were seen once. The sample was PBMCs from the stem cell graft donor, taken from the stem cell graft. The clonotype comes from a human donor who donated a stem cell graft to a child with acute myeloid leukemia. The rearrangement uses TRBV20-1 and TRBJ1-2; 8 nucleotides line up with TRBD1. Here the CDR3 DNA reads TGCAGTGCCCCTATACAGGGGGATGGCTACACCTTC. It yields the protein CSAPIQGDGYTF.